What follows are 27 T cell receptor beta chains derived from one specimen sequenced in a study of T-cell reconstitution after alpha-beta-depleted transplantation in children. The authors prepared the TCRbeta library with unique molecular identifiers. TCRdb re-called the PCR reads through MiXCR, storing one row per CDR3 protein. The data show about 690,000 distinct CDR3 sequences, about 15% seen once. This material consisted of PBMCs from the stem cell graft donor, taken from the stem cell graft. All receptors come from a human donor who donated a stem cell graft to a child with acute myeloid leukemia.

The chain combines TRBV2 with TRBJ2-7, with 10 bases identical to TRBD1. The trim removed 5 bases at V and 4 bases at J, leaving 17 bases unmatched. From germline, CDR1 is SNHLY and CDR2 FYNNEI. This CDR3 is 18 amino acids long. This CDR3 is CASSPRDRGTIGRYEQYF. The CDR3 DNA follows: TGTGCCAGCAGTCCCCGGGACAGGGGAACGATAGGGCGTTACGAGCAGTACTTC.

The sample holds many counts of this clonotype. As DNA, the CDR3 is TGCAGTGCTCCGACCGACAGGGGACAAGGGGGTACGCAGTATTTT. This encodes CSAPTDRGQGGTQYF. This chain uses TRBV20-1 with TRBJ2-3; TRBD1 agrees at 8 bases. CDR1 and CDR2 from the germline V gene are DFQATT and SNEGSKA (reference sequence). CDR3 length: 15 residues. Trimming cost V 5 bases and J 8 bases; bases outside gene matches: 15.

The table lists this clonotype with a few counts. The rearrangement uses TRBV4-2 and TRBJ2-5, with D unclear. Germline V gives CDR1 LGHNA, CDR2 YNFKEQ. This CDR3 contains 15 residues. The ends were cut back, 1 base at V and 5 bases at J, with 14 bases in the middle. CDR3: CASSQVPLSGETQYF. In DNA form, the CDR3 reads TGTGCCAGCAGCCAAGTCCCCTTATCTGGGGAGACCCAGTACTTC.

The count of this clonotype is one. The chain combines TRBV13 with TRBJ1-1; no reliable D call. This CDR3 is built from 15 residues. Germline values: CDR1 PRHDT, CDR2 FYEKMQ (reference sequence). The ends were cut back, 5 bases at V and 0 bases at J, with 13 bases in the middle. The DNA for the CDR3 is TGTGCCAGCAGCGGCCTGGGTGGGGTGAACACTGAAGCTTTCTTT. Translation: CASSGLGGVNTEAFF. Together with reference TRBV13 and TRBJ1-1, the CDR3 gives the full variable domain: AAGVIQSPRHLIKEKRETATLKCYPIPRHDTVYWYQQGPGQDPQFLISFYEKMQSDKGSIPDRFSAQQFSDYHSELNMSSLELGDSALYFCASSGLGGVNTEAFFGQGTRLTVV.

A note on this clonotype: A much larger clone sits a single nucleotide away, making a read error possible. This chain uses TRBV7-2 with TRBJ2-7; D may be TRBD1 (6 bases). The CDR3 contains 15 residues. Germline V gene data show CDR1 as SGHTA and CDR2 as FQGNSA. This CDR3 reads CASSWKTGDSYEQHF. Here the CDR3 DNA reads TGTGCCAGCAGCTGGAAGACAGGAGATTCCTACGAGCAGCACTTC.

This clonotype occurred a few times. This chain uses TRBV18 with TRBJ2-7; 7 bases map to TRBD1. This CDR3 spans 16 amino acids. Germline V lookup: CDR1 KGHSH, CDR2 LQKENI. The V and J ends lost 2 bases and 2 bases, in that order; junction bases with no gene match: 9. CDR3 sequence (DNA): TGTGCCAGCTCACCAGAAAAAGGCCAGGGGGCCTACGAGCAGTACGTC. Translated, it gives CASSPEKGQGAYEQYV.

This clonotype was found many times. This rearrangement joins TRBV5-6 to TRBJ2-1; 7 bases are shared with TRBD2. CDR1 and CDR2 from the germline V gene are SGHDT and YYEEEE. This CDR3 is 15 amino acids long. V lost 3 bases and J lost 7; bases outside the gene matches: 10. The CDR3 sequence is CASSSAGTGGNEQFF. As DNA, the CDR3 is TGTGCCAGCAGCTCGGCGGGGACCGGGGGGAATGAGCAGTTCTTC.

This clonotype was seen at least ten times. The CDR3 here is CSARGFRGGTEAFF. CDR3 sequence (DNA): TGCAGTGCTAGGGGGTTTCGGGGGGGCACTGAAGCTTTCTTT. The J gene is TRBJ1-1, the V gene TRBV20-1; possibly TRBD1 for D (5 bases). Between the trimmed V and J ends, which lost 3 bases and 4 bases, there was a span of 15 bases. From germline, CDR1 is DFQATT and CDR2 SNEGSKA (reference sequence). This CDR3 comprises 14 residues.

This clonotype was observed at least ten times. V and J are TRBV6-4 and TRBJ2-7; TRBD1 matches at 10 bases. The CDR3 has 17 amino acids. V dropped 2 bases and J dropped 2; count of bases not matched to a gene: 9. Germline CDR1 is MRHNA and CDR2 is SNTAGT. CDR3 sequence: CASSDGSGTGDTYEQYV. CDR3 sequence (DNA): TGTGCCAGCAGTGACGGATCCGGGACAGGGGATACCTACGAGCAGTACGTC.

This clonotype was detected only a few times. The chain uses TRBV20-1 and TRBJ1-4; D is perhaps TRBD1 (6 bases). V shed 5 bases and J shed 6 bases, with 13 bases lying between them. Germline-derived CDR1 and CDR2 are DFQATT and SNEGSKA (reference sequence). The CDR3 is 13 residues long. The CDR3 sequence: CSAESGEDEKLFF. The CDR3 DNA reads as TGCAGTGCTGAGTCAGGGGAGGATGAAAAACTGTTTTTT.

V gene TRBV5-1 combines with J gene TRBJ2-3; the D gene is possibly TRBD2 (6 bases). The CDR3 has 15 residues. Germline CDR1 and CDR2: SGHRS and YFSETQ. V lost 2 bases and J lost 6, with 16 bases in between. The CDR3 here is CASSFAPGGADTQYF. Here the CDR3 DNA reads TGCGCCAGCAGCTTCGCTCCCGGGGGAGCCGATACGCAGTATTTT.

This clonotype has at least ten counts. J is TRBJ2-2 and V is TRBV29-1; 7 bases map to TRBD1. V dropped 7 bases and J dropped 6; count of bases not matched to a gene: 17. The CDR3 is 16 amino acids. CDR1 and CDR2 (germline): SQVTM, ANQGSEA. The CDR3 coding sequence is TGCAGCGCCTTTTGGGCCGACAGGGCCGTGGCCGGGGAGCTGTTTTTT. Its translation is CSAFWADRAVAGELFF.

This clonotype was recorded many times. This sequence joins TRBV7-9 and TRBJ2-2; D unresolved. There are 14 residues in the CDR3. Germline V gives CDR1 SEHNR, CDR2 FQNEAQ (reference sequence). Trimming took 3 bases from V and 1 from J, leaving 6 bases between them. The chain's CDR3 is CASSLTQNTGELFF. The CDR3 DNA reads as TGTGCCAGCAGCTTGACTCAGAACACCGGGGAGCTGTTTTTT.

This clonotype was seen only a few times. This chain connects TRBV20-1 to TRBJ1-2; TRBD1 agrees at 8 bases. In germline, CDR1 is DFQATT, CDR2 SNEGSKA (reference sequence). The CDR3 is made up of 15 amino acids. V was clipped by 5 bases and J by 4 bases; unmatched bases: 12. The DNA for the CDR3 is TGCAGTGCTCCGGACAGGGAAGAAGTCGGCTATGGCTACACCTTC. Translation: CSAPDREEVGYGYTF.

There are a few counts of this clonotype. This chain uses TRBV25-1 with TRBJ2-7, with 8 bases aligning to TRBD2. V lost 4 bases to trimming and J lost 5 bases; unmatched junction nucleotides: 7. This CDR3 spans 14 amino acids. CDR1 is MGHDK, CDR2 SYGVNS, per germline. CDR3 in DNA: TGTGCCAGCAGTGGCCCGGGGGGGCGGGACGAGCAGTACTTC. Translation: CASSGPGGRDEQYF.

The chain combines TRBV6-5 with TRBJ1-2; 9 positions match TRBD1. This CDR3 contains 15 residues. Germline trimming cut 0 bases from V and 7 bases from J; bases unmatched to any gene: 6. CDR1 is MNHEY and CDR2 is SVGAGI in the germline V gene. The CDR3 nucleotides read TGTGCCAGCAGTTACTCCCCGGACAGGGGCAGTGGCTACACCTTC. This sequence encodes CASSYSPDRGSGYTF.

This clonotype was seen repeatedly, ten times or more. The rearrangement joins TRBV6-2 or TRBV6-3 to TRBJ1-5, with unresolved D. CDR3 size: 15 residues. Trimming shortened V by 7 bases and J by 1 base, and 14 bases separated the two germline ends. Germline-derived CDR1 and CDR2 are MNHEY and SVGEGT. CDR3 amino acids: CASNPTGRSNQPQHF. In DNA form, the CDR3 reads TGTGCCAGCAACCCCACGGGGAGAAGCAATCAGCCCCAGCATTTT.

Comment on this clonotype: This may arise from a read error, as a much more abundant clone is one base away. The chain joins TRBV9 to TRBJ2-7; D is perhaps TRBD1 (6 bases). Germline V gene sequence: CDR1 SGDLS, CDR2 YYNGEE. CDR3 size: 14 residues. V was pared by 0 bases and J by 3 bases, with 10 bases between. The CDR3 sequence is CASSVDVRGYEQYV. DNA for the CDR3: TGTGCCAGCAGCGTAGACGTCAGGGGCTACGAGCAGTACGTC.

In its sample, this clonotype was seen many times. The chain couples TRBV5-5 to TRBJ2-2, with TRBD1 as a possible D gene (6 bases). This CDR3 is 15 amino acids long. The V gene's germline CDR1 is SGHKS and CDR2 YYEKEE (reference sequence). Deletions cut 5 bases from V and 7 bases from J, with 18 bases between. CDR3: CASRLTGIRDGELFF. The CDR3 coding sequence is TGTGCCAGCAGGTTAACAGGGATAAGGGACGGGGAGCTGTTTTTT.

This clonotype was counted at least ten times. This rearrangement joins TRBV20-1 to TRBJ2-7; tentatively, D is TRBD1 or TRBD2 (5 bases each). Germline CDR1 is DFQATT and CDR2 is SNEGSKA (reference sequence). The CDR3 is 16 amino acids. V was clipped by 0 bases and J by 2 bases, with 17 bases between them. CDR3 nucleotide sequence: TGCAGTGCTAGAGATCGATTCCTGGGACGGCCCTACGAGCAGTACTTC. Amino acid sequence: CSARDRFLGRPYEQYF.

There are many counts of this clonotype. The chain combines TRBV7-2 with TRBJ1-5; D remains ambiguous. From germline, CDR1 is SGHTA and CDR2 FQGNSA. The CDR3 spans 13 residues. Trimming removed 3 bases at V and 3 bases at J, with 6 bases between. CDR3 DNA sequence: TGTGCCAGCAGCTTTGGGGTCAATCAGCCCCAGCATTTT. This gives the protein CASSFGVNQPQHF.

This clonotype was picked up a small number of times. The rearrangement links TRBV7-8 to TRBJ1-2; D unclear. CDR1 is SGHVS and CDR2 is FQNEAQ in the germline V gene. V lost 2 bases and J lost 3, with 10 bases in between. This CDR3 region has 14 residues. The DNA of the CDR3 is TGTGCCAGCAGCTTAATAGGTGGAGACTATGGCTACACCTTC. Its protein is CASSLIGGDYGYTF.

The rearrangement uses TRBV7-9 and TRBJ2-7, with 7 bases that match TRBD1. This CDR3 comprises 17 residues. Trimming at V came to 5 bases and at J to 3 bases, leaving 16 bases not matched to a gene. Looked up from germline, CDR1 is SEHNR and CDR2 is FQNEAQ (reference sequence). CDR3 region: CASSDSATGTVFYEQYF. In DNA form, the CDR3 reads TGTGCCAGCAGCGATTCCGCCACCGGGACAGTCTTCTACGAGCAGTACTTC.

Only a few counts were recorded for this clonotype. This chain joins TRBV7-2 and TRBJ1-4; 7 bases align to TRBD1. The CDR3 has 14 amino acids. The trim removed 6 bases at V and 6 bases at J, leaving 7 bases unmatched. Germline assignment: CDR1 SGHTA and CDR2 FQGNSA. The CDR3: CASRSGQPHEKLFF. The CDR3 nucleotides read TGTGCCAGCAGGTCGGGACAGCCTCATGAAAAACTGTTTTTT.

The V gene is TRBV12-3 or TRBV12-4, the J gene TRBJ1-1; 7 positions match TRBD1. With V trimmed by 10 bases and J by 1 base, 12 bases remained unmatched. This CDR3 contains 15 residues. CDR3 sequence: CATTDSGQANTEAFF. The CDR3 DNA follows: TGTGCCACTACCGATTCTGGACAGGCGAACACTGAAGCTTTCTTT.

This clonotype was counted between two and nine times. The V call is TRBV7-8, the J call TRBJ2-1, with 8 bases identical to TRBD1. Germline V CDR1 and CDR2: SGHVS, FQNEAQ. The length of the CDR3 is 16 residues. After removal of 5 bases from V and 1 base from J, the junction contained 7 bases not matched to a gene. The DNA of the CDR3 is TGTGCCAGCAGCGCCTGGACAGGGAGGTCCTACAATGAGCAGTTCTTC. Amino acid sequence: CASSAWTGRSYNEQFF. Full variable domain (remainder filled in from reference TRBV7-8 and TRBJ2-1): GAGVSQSPRYKVAKRGQDVALRCDPISGHVSLFWYQQALGQGPEFLTYFQNEAQLDKSGLPSDRFFAERPEGSVSTLKIQRTQQEDSAVYLCASSAWTGRSYNEQFFGPGTRLTVL.

The CDR3 spells CASSLLGSTEAFF. For the CDR3, the DNA is TGTGCCAGCAGCTTATTAGGCTCAACTGAAGCTTTCTTT. The chain recombines TRBV7-8 with TRBJ1-1; D remains ambiguous. This CDR3 spans 13 amino acids. Trimming removed 2 bases at V and 5 bases at J, with 9 bases between. Germline V gene sequence: CDR1 SGHVS, CDR2 FQNEAQ.